Listed here are 23 T cell receptor beta chains from one sample, sequenced in a study of monozygotic twins with inflammatory bowel disease. Reprocessing the 5' RACE reads, TCRdb reports a single entry for every CDR3 protein and omits DNA. Its clone listing holds over 150,000 distinct CDR3 sequences. The specimen sequenced was blood. The source is a human donor with ulcerative colitis or Crohn's disease, or a healthy co-twin of an affected twin (not recorded which).

The chain uses TRBV12-3 or TRBV12-4 and TRBJ2-3; TCRdb's D call of TRBD1 is untestable without DNA. This CDR3 has 15 amino acids. CDR3 in amino acids: CASRLAGGGTDTQYF.

The V call is TRBV5-1, the J call TRBJ2-5; the TCRdb D gene call, TRBD2, has no DNA to confirm it. This CDR3 has 14 amino acids. CDR1 is SGHRS and CDR2 is YFSETQ in the germline V gene. The CDR3 reads CASSPGTAEETQYF.

The genes are TRBV5-1 and TRBJ2-1; no DNA is available, so the TRBD1 call from TCRdb remains unchecked. CDR1 SGHRS and CDR2 YFSETQ come from the germline V gene. The CDR3 sequence is 14 residues long. CDR3 amino acids: CASSSKRGPNEQFF.

V gene TRBV23-1 combines with J gene TRBJ2-7; TCRdb gives TRBD2 as the D gene, but with no DNA this cannot be confirmed. TRBV23-1 is an ORF for which the function is uncertain. This CDR3 comprises 15 residues. Here the CDR3 reads CASKRPGTTGNEQYF.

The V gene is TRBV20-1, the J gene TRBJ2-1; TCRdb designates TRBD2, a call that cannot be tested without DNA. Per germline, CDR1 DFQATT and CDR2 SNEGSKA (reference sequence). The CDR3 has 12 amino acids. CDR3 amino acids: CSARSSGSPKFF.

The chain carries TRBV20-1 and TRBJ2-7; TCRdb names TRBD2, which stays unverified in the absence of DNA. This CDR3 is built from 13 residues. Germline CDR1 is DFQATT and CDR2 is SNEGSKA (reference sequence). CDR3 region: CSARGRGGDEQYF.

The chain links TRBV29-1 to TRBJ2-7. This CDR3 contains 11 residues. CDR1 SQVTM and CDR2 ANQGSEA come from the germline V gene. CDR3 loop: CSVQGSYEQYF.

The rearrangement joins TRBV4-1 to TRBJ1-4. The CDR3 is 15 amino acids. Germline V CDR1 and CDR2: MGHRA, YSYEKL. The CDR3 reads CASSQEVAENEKLFF.

J is TRBJ1-1 and V is TRBV18; as DNA is missing, the TRBD1 call by TCRdb cannot be tested. Per the germline V gene, CDR1 is KGHSH and CDR2 is LQKENI. The CDR3 contains 15 residues. Here the CDR3 reads CASSPPQGEGTEAFF.

This chain uses TRBV4-3 with TRBJ2-7. Germline V CDR1 and CDR2: LGHNA, YSLEER. CDR3 length: 15 residues. The CDR3 here is CASSQDFPRPYEQYF.

The V and J genes are TRBV5-5 and TRBJ2-3; TCRdb selects TRBD1, and the lack of DNA leaves this call unchecked. Germline lookup yields CDR1 SGHKS and CDR2 YYEKEE (reference sequence). The CDR3 runs 14 residues. This CDR3 reads CASSLYYGRDTQYF.

V gene TRBV3-1 combines with J gene TRBJ2-1. Looked up from germline, CDR1 is LGHDT and CDR2 is YNNKEL (reference sequence). The CDR3 is 12 amino acids. This CDR3 reads CASEAGYNEQFF.

CDR3 protein: CASSLSSGLGVYEQFF. This sequence joins TRBV7-9 and TRBJ2-1; the D call of TRBD2 rests on TCRdb alone, since no DNA is present to check it. CDR3 length: 16 residues. CDR1 and CDR2 (germline): SEHNR, FQNEAQ (reference sequence).

V is TRBV28 and J is TRBJ2-7; without DNA, the TCRdb call of TRBD2 cannot be checked. This CDR3 is 14 amino acids long. Germline V gives CDR1 MDHEN, CDR2 SYDVKM. This CDR3 is CASRTSGRPYEQYF. The whole variable domain, remainder taken from reference TRBV28 and TRBJ2-7, is DVKVTQSSRYLVKRTGEKVFLECVQDMDHENMFWYRQDPGLGLRLIYFSYDVKMKEKGDIPEGYSVSREKKERFSLILESASTNQTSMYLCASRTSGRPYEQYFGPGTRLTVT.

The V call is TRBV28, the J call TRBJ2-3; TCRdb proposes TRBD1, but this gene call is untestable without DNA. This CDR3 spans 15 amino acids. Germline assignment: CDR1 MDHEN and CDR2 SYDVKM. CDR3 sequence: CASSKDRGLTDTQYF. Combining the CDR3 with reference TRBV28 and TRBJ2-3 gives the whole variable domain DVKVTQSSRYLVKRTGEKVFLECVQDMDHENMFWYRQDPGLGLRLIYFSYDVKMKEKGDIPEGYSVSREKKERFSLILESASTNQTSMYLCASSKDRGLTDTQYFGPGTRLTVL.

The chain carries TRBV12-3 or TRBV12-4 and TRBJ2-1; TCRdb's D call of TRBD2 is untestable without DNA. The CDR3 extends over 16 amino acids. CDR3 loop: CASSPPGLAGNNEQFF.

The CDR3 protein is CATSKGADYEQYF. The rearrangement uses TRBV24-1 and TRBJ2-7; as DNA is missing, the TRBD1 call by TCRdb cannot be tested. Germline CDR1 and CDR2: KGHDR and SFDVKD. CDR3 size: 13 residues.

V and J are TRBV2 and TRBJ2-5. Germline CDR1 reads SNHLY; CDR2 reads FYNNEI. The CDR3 length is 14 residues. CDR3 protein: CASSGRSVIETQYF.

The CDR3 loop reads CASSAGQEQGEKLFF. The chain links TRBV5-4 to TRBJ1-4; TCRdb designates TRBD1, a call that cannot be tested without DNA. The CDR3 consists of 15 residues. The germline gives CDR1 SGHNT, CDR2 YYREEE (reference sequence). Drawing the rest from reference TRBV5-4 and TRBJ1-4, the complete variable domain is ETGVTQSPTHLIKTRGQQVTLRCSSQSGHNTVSWYQQALGQGPQFIFQYYREEENGRGNFPPRFSGLQFPNYSSELNVNALELDDSALYLCASSAGQEQGEKLFFGSGTQLSVL.

The J gene is TRBJ2-3, the V gene TRBV7-2; TCRdb gives TRBD1 as the D gene, but with no DNA this cannot be confirmed. Germline assignment: CDR1 SGHTA and CDR2 FQGNSA. CDR3 length: 19 amino acids. The CDR3 sequence: CASSLAGGGAGQVGDTQYF.

The rearrangement links TRBV5-4 to TRBJ1-2. Germline-derived CDR1 and CDR2 are SGHNT and YYREEE (reference sequence). The CDR3 extends over 13 amino acids. Here the CDR3 reads CASSLWVNYGYTF.

The chain combines TRBV6-5 with TRBJ1-5; TCRdb's D call of TRBD1 is untestable without DNA. Germline V CDR1 and CDR2: MNHEY, SVGAGI. The CDR3 totals 12 residues. The CDR3 reads CASSRGGQPQHF.

This rearrangement joins TRBV11-3 to TRBJ2-1; TCRdb reports TRBD1, a call that lacks DNA to check it against. The CDR3 runs 14 residues. CDR1 is SGHNT and CDR2 is YENEEA in the germline V gene. The CDR3 loop reads CASSGVGGFNEQFF.